This TCR beta chain comes out of a study of T cells of healthy individuals. TCRdb passed the 5' RACE reads through MiXCR, listing each CDR3 protein once. Of tens of thousands of distinct CDR3 sequences listed, 15% to 20% were seen once; the top ten hold around 4.7%. V was pared by 0 bases and J by 1 base, with 7 bases between. The germline V gene has CDR1 KGHSH and CDR2 LQKENI. The CDR3 spans 15 residues. This clonotype was recorded many times. This sequence originates from a human donor in good health. V usage is TRBV18 and J usage is TRBJ1-3; D remains ambiguous. The CDR3 nucleotides are TGTGCCAGCTCACCACCGGCAGCTTCTGGAAACACCATATATTTT. This encodes CASSPPAASGNTIYF.